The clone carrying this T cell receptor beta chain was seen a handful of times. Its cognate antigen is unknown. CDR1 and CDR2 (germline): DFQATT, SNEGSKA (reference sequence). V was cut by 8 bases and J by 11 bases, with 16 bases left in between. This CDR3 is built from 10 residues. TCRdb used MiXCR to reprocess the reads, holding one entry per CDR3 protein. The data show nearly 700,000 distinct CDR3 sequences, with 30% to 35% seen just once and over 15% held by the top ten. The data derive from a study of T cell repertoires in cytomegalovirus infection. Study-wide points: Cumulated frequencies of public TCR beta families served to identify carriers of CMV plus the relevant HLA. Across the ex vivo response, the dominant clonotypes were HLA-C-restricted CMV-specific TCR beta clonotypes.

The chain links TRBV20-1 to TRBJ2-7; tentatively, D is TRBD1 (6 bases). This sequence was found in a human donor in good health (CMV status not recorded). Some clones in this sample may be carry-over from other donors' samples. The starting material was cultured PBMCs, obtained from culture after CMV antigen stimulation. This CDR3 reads CSLRGQYEYF. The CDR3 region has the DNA TGCAGTTTACGAGGACAGTATGAGTACTTC.